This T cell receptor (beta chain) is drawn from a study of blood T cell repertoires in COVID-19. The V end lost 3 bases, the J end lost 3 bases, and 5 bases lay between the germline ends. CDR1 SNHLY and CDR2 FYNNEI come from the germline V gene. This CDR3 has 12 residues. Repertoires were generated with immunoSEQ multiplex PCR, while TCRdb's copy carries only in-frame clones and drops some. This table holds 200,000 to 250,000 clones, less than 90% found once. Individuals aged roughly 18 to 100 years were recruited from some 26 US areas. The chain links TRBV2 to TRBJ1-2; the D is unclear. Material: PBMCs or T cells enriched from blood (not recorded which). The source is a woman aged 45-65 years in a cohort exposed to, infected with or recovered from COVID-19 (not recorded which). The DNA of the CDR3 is TGTGCCAGCAGTGACATTTACTATGGCTACACCTTC. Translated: CASSDIYYGYTF. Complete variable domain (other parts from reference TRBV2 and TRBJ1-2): EPEVTQTPSHQVTQMGQEVILRCVPISNHLYFYWYRQILGQKVEFLVSFYNNEISEKSEIFDDQFSVERPDGSNFTLKIRSTKLEDSAMYFCASSDIYYGYTFGSGTRLTVV.